This entry is about one T cell receptor beta chain. The target antigen is unknown. The CDR3 extends over 14 amino acids. From germline, CDR1 is SEHNR and CDR2 FQNEAQ (reference sequence). A 5'RACE template switching approach incorporating UMIs was used to make TCR beta cDNA. TCRdb reprocessed the 5' RACE reads and keeps a single row for each CDR3 protein, giving no DNA. The table for this sample gives a few hundred thousand distinct CDR3 sequences. The data were obtained in a study of T cells expressing NK-cell markers. Study details: There were seven HCMV-seropositive donors and one seronegative donor among the eight sequenced. Study observations and caveats: Topping the CD3+CD56-NKG2C+ fraction as well were these clonotypes, in a few donors.

The rearrangement links TRBV7-9 to TRBJ2-3; checking the TCRdb D call of TRBD1 is not possible without DNA. This TCR derives from a man aged 18-75 years in good health. Sequencing used blood T cells: a sorted CD56 or NKG2C T cell subset, CD4+ or CD8+ T cells, or bulk PBMC T cells (not recorded which). CDR3 residues: CATAPRLGTDTQYF.